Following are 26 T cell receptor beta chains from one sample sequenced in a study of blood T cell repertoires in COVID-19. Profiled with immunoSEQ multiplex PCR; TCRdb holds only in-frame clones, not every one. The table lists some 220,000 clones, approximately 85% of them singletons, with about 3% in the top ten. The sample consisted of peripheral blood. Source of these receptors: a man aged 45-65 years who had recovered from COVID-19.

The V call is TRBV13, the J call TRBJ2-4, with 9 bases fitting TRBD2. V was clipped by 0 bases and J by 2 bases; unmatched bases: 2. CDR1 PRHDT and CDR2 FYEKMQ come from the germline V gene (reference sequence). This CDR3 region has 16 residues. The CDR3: CASSLGAGGPKNIQYF. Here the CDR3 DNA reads TGTGCCAGCAGCTTAGGGGCGGGAGGGCCCAAAAACATTCAGTACTTC.

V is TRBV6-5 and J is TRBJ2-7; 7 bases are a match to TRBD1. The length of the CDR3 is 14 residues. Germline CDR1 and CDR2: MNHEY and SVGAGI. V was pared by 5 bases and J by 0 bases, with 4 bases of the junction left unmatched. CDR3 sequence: CASSPGTVSYEQYF. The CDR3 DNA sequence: TGTGCCAGCAGTCCAGGGACAGTCTCCTACGAGCAGTACTTC.

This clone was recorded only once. Here the CDR3 reads CAWSFRGTSNQPQHF. The DNA of the CDR3 is TGTGCCTGGAGTTTCCGGGGGACCAGCAATCAGCCCCAGCATTTT. The chain recombines TRBV30 with TRBJ1-5, with a tentative D call TRBD1 (5 bases). The CDR3 length is 15 residues. Germline V gives CDR1 GTSNPN, CDR2 SVGIG (reference sequence). The V end was cut by 2 bases, the J end by 1 base, with 12 bases between.

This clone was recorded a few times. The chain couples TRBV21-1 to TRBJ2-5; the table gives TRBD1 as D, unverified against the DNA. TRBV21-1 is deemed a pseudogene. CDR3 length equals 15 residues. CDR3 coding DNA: TGTGCCAGCAGCAGATCCCGCAGGGCCCAAGAGACCCAGTACTTC. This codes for CASSRSRRAQETQYF.

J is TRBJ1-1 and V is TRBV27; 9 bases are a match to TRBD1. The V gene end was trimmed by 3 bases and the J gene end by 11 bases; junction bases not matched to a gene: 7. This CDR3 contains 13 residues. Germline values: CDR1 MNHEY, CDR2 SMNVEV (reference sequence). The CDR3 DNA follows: TGTGCCAGCAGTTTGTCGGGACAGGGATTCGCTTTCTTT. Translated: CASSLSGQGFAFF.

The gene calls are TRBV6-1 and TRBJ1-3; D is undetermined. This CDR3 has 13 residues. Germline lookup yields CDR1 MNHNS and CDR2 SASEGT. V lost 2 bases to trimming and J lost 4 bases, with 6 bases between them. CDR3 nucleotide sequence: TGTGCCAGCAGTGAATGGCGGGGAAACACCATATATTTT. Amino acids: CASSEWRGNTIYF.

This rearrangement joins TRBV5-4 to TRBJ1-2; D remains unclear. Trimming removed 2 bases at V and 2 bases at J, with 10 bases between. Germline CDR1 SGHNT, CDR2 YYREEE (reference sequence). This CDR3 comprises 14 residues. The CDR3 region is CASSFNRINYGYTF. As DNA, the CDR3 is TGTGCCAGCAGCTTTAACAGAATCAACTATGGCTACACCTTC. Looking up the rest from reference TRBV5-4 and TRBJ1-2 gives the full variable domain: ETGVTQSPTHLIKTRGQQVTLRCSSQSGHNTVSWYQQALGQGPQFIFQYYREEENGRGNFPPRFSGLQFPNYSSELNVNALELDDSALYLCASSFNRINYGYTFGSGTRLTVV.

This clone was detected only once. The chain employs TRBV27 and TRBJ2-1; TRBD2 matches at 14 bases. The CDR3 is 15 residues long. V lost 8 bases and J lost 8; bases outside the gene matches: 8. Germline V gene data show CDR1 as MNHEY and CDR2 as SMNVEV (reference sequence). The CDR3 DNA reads TGTGCCAGCGGCTGGACTAGCGGGAGGCGGGATGAGCAGTTCTTC. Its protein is CASGWTSGRRDEQFF.

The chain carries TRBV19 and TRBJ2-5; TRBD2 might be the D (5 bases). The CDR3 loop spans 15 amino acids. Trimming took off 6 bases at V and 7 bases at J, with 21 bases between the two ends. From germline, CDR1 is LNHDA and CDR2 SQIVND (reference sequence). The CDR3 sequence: CASSPLGDARRTQYF. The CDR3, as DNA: TGTGCCAGTAGCCCCCTGGGAGATGCCCGGCGGACCCAGTACTTC. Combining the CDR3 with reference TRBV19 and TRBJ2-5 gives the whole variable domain DGGITQSPKYLFRKEGQNVTLSCEQNLNHDAMYWYRQDPGQGLRLIYYSQIVNDFQKGDIAEGYSVSREKKESFPLTVTSAQKNPTAFYLCASSPLGDARRTQYFGPGTRLLVL.

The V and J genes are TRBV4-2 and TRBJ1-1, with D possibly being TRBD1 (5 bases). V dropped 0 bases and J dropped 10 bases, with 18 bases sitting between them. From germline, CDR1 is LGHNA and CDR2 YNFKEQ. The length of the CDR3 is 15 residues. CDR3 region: CASSQDPGTVFRAFF. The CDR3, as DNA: TGTGCCAGCAGCCAAGACCCCGGGACTGTGTTTCGAGCTTTCTTT.

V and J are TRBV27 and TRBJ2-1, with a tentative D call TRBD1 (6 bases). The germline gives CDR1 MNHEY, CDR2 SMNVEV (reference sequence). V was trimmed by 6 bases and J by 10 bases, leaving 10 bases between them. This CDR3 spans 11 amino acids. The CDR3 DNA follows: TGTGCCAGCAGCCAGGGGCTCGAGCAGTTCTTC. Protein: CASSQGLEQFF.

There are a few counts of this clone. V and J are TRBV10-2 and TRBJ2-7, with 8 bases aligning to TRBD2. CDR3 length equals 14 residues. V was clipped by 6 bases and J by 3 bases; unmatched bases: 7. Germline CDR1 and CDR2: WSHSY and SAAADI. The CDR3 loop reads CASSSSGPFYEQYF. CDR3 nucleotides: TGCGCCAGCAGCTCTAGCGGGCCTTTCTACGAGCAGTACTTC.

The CDR3 DNA follows: TGTGCCAGCAGTTTATCGGGACTCAACTACGAGCAGTACTTC. It codes for CASSLSGLNYEQYF. The chain has TRBV28 and TRBJ2-7, with a tentative D call TRBD2 (6 bases). V lost 1 base to trimming and J lost 3 bases, with 10 bases between them. The CDR3 is 14 residues long. In germline, CDR1 is MDHEN, CDR2 SYDVKM.

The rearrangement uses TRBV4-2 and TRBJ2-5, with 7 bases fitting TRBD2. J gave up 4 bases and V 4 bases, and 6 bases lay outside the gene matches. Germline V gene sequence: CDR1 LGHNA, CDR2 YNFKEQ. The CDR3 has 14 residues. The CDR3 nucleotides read TGTGCCAGCAGCCCAGCGGGACCTCGAGAGACCCAGTACTTC. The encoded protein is CASSPAGPRETQYF.

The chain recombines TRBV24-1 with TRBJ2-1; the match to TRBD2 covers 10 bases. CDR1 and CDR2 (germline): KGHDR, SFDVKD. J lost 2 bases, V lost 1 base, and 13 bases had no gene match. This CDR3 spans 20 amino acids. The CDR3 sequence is CATSDFRTSGKDTPYNEQFF. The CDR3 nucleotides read TGTGCCACCAGTGATTTCAGGACTAGCGGAAAAGACACCCCCTACAATGAGCAGTTCTTC.

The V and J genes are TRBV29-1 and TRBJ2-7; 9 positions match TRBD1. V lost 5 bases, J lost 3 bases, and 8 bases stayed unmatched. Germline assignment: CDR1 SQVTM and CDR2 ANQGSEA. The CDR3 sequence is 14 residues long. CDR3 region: CSVLRGDRVYEQYF. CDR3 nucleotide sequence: TGCAGCGTTCTCCGAGGGGACAGGGTCTACGAGCAGTACTTC.

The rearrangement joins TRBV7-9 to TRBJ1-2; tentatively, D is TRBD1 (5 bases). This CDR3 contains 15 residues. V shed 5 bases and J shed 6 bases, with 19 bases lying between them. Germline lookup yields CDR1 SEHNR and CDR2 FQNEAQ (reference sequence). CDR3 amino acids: CASSPDRVWGDGYTF. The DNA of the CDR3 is TGTGCCAGCAGCCCGGATAGGGTGTGGGGGGATGGCTACACCTTC.

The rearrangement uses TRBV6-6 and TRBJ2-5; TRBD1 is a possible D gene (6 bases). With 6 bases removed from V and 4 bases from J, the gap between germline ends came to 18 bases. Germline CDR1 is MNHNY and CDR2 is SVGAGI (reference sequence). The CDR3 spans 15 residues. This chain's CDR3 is CASSRNTGFGETQYF. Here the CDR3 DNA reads TGTGCCAGCAGCCGGAATACAGGGTTTGGAGAGACCCAGTACTTC.

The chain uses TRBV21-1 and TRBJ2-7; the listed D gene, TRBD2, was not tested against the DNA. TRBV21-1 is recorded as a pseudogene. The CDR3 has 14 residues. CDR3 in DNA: TGTGCCAGCACCCCCGAGCGCCCCTCCTACGAGCAGTACTTC. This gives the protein CASTPERPSYEQYF.

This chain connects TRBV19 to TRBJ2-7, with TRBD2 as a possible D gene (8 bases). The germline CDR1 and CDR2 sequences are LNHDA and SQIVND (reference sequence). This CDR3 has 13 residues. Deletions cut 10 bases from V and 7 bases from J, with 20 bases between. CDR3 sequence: CATGGLGGLEQYF. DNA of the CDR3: TGTGCCACCGGGGGACTAGGGGGCTTGGAGCAGTACTTC. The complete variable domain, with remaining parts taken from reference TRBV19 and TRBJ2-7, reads DGGITQSPKYLFRKEGQNVTLSCEQNLNHDAMYWYRQDPGQGLRLIYYSQIVNDFQKGDIAEGYSVSREKKESFPLTVTSAQKNPTAFYLCATGGLGGLEQYFGPGTRLTVT.

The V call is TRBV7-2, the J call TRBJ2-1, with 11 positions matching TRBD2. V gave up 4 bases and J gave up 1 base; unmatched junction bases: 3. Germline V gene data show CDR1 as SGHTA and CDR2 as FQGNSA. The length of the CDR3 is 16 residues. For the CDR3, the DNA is TGTGCCAGCAGCTCCTCTAGCGGGAGGTCCTACAATGAGCAGTTCTTC. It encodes CASSSSSGRSYNEQFF. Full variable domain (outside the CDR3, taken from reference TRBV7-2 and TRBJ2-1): GAGVSQSPSNKVTEKGKDVELRCDPISGHTALYWYRQSLGQGLEFLIYFQGNSAPDKSGLPSDRFSAERTGGSVSTLTIQRTQQEDSAVYLCASSSSSGRSYNEQFFGPGTRLTVL.

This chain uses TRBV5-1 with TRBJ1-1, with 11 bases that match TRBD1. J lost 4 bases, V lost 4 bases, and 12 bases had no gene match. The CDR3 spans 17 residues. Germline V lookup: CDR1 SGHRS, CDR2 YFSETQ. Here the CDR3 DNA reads TGCGCCAGCAGCGTAGGACAGGGGGCGGGTATCCCCACTGAAGCTTTCTTT. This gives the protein CASSVGQGAGIPTEAFF.

The chain's CDR3 is CASSPWTSGRGEQYF. In DNA form, the CDR3 reads TGTGCCAGCAGTCCCTGGACTAGCGGGAGGGGAGAGCAGTACTTC. V and J are TRBV28 and TRBJ2-7; 15 positions agree with TRBD2. V gave up 5 bases and J gave up 7 bases; unmatched junction bases: 6. Germline V gene sequence: CDR1 MDHEN, CDR2 SYDVKM. This CDR3 is 15 amino acids long.

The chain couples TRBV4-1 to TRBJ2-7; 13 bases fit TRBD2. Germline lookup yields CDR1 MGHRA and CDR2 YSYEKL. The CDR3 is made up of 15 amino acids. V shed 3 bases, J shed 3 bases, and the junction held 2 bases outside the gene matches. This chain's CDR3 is CASSHGLAGVYEQYF. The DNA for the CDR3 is TGCGCCAGCAGCCACGGACTAGCGGGAGTCTACGAGCAGTACTTC.

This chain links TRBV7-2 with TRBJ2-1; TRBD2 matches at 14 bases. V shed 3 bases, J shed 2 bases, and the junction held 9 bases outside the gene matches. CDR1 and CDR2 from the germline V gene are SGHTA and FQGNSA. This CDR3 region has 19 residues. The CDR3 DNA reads TGTGCCAGCAGCTTCTGGGCCGGGACTAGCGGGAGTGCCTACAATGAGCAGTTCTTC. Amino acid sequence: CASSFWAGTSGSAYNEQFF.

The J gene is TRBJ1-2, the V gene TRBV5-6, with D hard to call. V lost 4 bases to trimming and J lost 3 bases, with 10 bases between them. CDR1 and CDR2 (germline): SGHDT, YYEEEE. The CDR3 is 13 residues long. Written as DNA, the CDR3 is TGTGCCAGCAGCACCGGGTTCGACTATGGCTACACCTTC. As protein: CASSTGFDYGYTF.